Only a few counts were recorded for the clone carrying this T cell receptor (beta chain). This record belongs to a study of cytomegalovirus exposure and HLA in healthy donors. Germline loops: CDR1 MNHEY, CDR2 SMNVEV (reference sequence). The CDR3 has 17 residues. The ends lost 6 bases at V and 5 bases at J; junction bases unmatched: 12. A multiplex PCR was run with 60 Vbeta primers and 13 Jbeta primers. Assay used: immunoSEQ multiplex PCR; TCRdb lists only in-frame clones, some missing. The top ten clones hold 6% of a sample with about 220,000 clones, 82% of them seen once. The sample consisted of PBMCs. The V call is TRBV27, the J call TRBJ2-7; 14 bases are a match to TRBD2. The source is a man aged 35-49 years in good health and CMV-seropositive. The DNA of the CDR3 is TGTGCCAGCAGCGAAGGACTAGCGGGAGGCCCTGTTCACGAGCAGTACTTC. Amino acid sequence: CASSEGLAGGPVHEQYF.